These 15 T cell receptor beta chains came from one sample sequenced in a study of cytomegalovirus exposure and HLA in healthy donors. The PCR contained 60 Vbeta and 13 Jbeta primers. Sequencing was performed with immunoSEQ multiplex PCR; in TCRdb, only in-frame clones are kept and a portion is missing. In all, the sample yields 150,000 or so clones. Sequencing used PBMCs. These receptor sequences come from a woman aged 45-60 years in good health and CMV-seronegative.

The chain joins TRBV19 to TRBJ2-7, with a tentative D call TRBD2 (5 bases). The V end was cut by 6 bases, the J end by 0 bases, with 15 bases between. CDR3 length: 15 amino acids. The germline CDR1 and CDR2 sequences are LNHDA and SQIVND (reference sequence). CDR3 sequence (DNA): TGTGCCAGTAGATTTGGGCTAGGGAGCTCCTACGAGCAGTACTTC. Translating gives CASRFGLGSSYEQYF. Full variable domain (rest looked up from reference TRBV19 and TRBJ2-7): DGGITQSPKYLFRKEGQNVTLSCEQNLNHDAMYWYRQDPGQGLRLIYYSQIVNDFQKGDIAEGYSVSREKKESFPLTVTSAQKNPTAFYLCASRFGLGSSYEQYFGPGTRLTVT.

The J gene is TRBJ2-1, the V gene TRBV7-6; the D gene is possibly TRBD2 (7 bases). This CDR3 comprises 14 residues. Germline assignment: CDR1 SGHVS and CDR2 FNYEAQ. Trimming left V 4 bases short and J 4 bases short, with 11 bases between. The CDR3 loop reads CASSSGGPYNEQFF. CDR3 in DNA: TGTGCCAGCAGCTCCGGGGGGCCGTACAATGAGCAGTTCTTC.

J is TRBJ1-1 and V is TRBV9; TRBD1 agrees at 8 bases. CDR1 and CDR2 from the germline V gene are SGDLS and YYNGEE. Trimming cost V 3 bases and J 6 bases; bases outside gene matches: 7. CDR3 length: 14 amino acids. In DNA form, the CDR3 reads TGTGCCAGCAGCGGAGCGGGACAGGTCTCTGAAGCTTTCTTT. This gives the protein CASSGAGQVSEAFF.

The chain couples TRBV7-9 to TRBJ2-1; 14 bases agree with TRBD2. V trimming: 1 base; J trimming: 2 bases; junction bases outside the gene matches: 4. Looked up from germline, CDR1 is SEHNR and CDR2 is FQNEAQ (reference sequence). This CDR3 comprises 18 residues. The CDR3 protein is CASSLDPGLAGAYNEQFF. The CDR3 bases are TGTGCCAGCAGCTTAGACCCGGGACTAGCGGGAGCCTACAATGAGCAGTTCTTC.

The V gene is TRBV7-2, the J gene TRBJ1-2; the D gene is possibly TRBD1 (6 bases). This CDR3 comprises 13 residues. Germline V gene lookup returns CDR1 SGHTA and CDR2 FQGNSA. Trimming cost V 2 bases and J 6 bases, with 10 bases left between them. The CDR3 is CASSLRQVDGYTF. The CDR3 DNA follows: TGTGCCAGCAGCTTAAGACAGGTCGATGGCTACACCTTC.

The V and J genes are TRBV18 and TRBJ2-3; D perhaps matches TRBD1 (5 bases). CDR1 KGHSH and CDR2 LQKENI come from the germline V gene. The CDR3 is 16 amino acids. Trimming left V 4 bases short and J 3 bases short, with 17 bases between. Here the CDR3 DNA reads TGTGCCAGCTCACAAATGGGGCTTGTTGAAACAGATACGCAGTATTTT. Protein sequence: CASSQMGLVETDTQYF.

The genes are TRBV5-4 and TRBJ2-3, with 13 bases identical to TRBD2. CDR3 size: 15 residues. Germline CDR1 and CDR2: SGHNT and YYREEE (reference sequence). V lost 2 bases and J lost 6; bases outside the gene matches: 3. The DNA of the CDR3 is TGTGCCAGCAGCTTTCCGACTAGCGGGGGGGATACGCAGTATTTT. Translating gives CASSFPTSGGDTQYF.

The CDR3 nucleotides read TGTGCCAGTCGGATCTCAGGGAACACTGAAGCTTTCTTT. The encoded protein is CASRISGNTEAFF. The chain is built from TRBV19 and TRBJ1-1; D call uncertain. Trimming removed 8 bases from V and 1 base from J, with 11 bases in between. CDR1 LNHDA and CDR2 SQIVND come from the germline V gene (reference sequence). The CDR3 consists of 13 residues.

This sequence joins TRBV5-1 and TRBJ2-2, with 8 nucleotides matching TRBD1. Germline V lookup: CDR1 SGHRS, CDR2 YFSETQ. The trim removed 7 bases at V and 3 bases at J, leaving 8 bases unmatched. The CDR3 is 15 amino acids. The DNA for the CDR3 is TGCGCCAGCGGCGGCGGGACAGGCGACACCGGGGAGCTGTTTTTT. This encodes CASGGGTGDTGELFF.

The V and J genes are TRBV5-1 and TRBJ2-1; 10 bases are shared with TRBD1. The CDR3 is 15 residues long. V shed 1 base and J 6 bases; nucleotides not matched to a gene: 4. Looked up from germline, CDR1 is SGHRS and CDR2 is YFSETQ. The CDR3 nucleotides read TGCGCCAGCAGCTTGATCCGGACAGGGGGCAATGAGCAGTTCTTC. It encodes CASSLIRTGGNEQFF.

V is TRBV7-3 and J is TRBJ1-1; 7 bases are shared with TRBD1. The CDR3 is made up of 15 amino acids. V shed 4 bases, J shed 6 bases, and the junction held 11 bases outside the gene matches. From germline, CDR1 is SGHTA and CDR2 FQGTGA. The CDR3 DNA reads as TGTGCCAGCAGCTCGTCCACAACAGGGGCGGCTGAAGCTTTCTTT. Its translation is CASSSSTTGAAEAFF.

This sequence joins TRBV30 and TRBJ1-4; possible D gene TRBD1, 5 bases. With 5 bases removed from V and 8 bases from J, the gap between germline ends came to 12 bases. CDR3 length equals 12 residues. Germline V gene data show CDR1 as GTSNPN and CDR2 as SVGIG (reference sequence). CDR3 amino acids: CAWGGSREKLFF. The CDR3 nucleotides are TGTGCCTGGGGGGGGTCGAGGGAAAAACTGTTTTTT. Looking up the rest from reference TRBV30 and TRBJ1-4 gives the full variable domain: SQTIHQWPATLVQPVGSPLSLECTVEGTSNPNLYWYRQAAGRGLQLLFYSVGIGQISSEVPQNLSASRPQDRQFILSSKKLLLSDSGFYLCAWGGSREKLFFGSGTQLSVL.

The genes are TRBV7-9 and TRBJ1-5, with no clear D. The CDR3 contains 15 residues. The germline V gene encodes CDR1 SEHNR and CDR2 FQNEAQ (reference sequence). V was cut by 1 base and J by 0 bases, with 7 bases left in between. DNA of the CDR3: TGTGCCAGCAGCTTAGGGGCAGATAGCAATCAGCCCCAGCATTTT. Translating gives CASSLGADSNQPQHF.

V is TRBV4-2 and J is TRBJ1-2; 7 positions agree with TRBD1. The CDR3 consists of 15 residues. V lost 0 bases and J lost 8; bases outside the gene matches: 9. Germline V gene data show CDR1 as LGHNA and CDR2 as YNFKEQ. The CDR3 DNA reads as TGTGCCAGCAGCCAAGAGAGGGGGCAAAGAGGAGGCTACACCTTC. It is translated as CASSQERGQRGGYTF.

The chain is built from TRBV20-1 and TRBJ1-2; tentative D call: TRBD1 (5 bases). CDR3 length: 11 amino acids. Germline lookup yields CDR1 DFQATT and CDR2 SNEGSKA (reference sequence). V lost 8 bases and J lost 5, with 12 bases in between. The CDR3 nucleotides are TGCAGTCAACGTGGGGGGTATGGCTACACCTTC. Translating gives CSQRGGYGYTF.